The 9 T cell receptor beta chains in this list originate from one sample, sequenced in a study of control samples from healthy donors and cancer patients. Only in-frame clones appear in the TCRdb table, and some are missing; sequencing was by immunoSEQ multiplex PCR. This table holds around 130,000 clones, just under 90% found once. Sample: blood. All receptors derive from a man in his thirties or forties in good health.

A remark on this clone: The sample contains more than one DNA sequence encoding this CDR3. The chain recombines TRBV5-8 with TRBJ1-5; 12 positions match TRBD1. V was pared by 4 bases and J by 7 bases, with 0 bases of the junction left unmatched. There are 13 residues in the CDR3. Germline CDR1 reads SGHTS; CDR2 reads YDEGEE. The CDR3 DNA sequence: TGTGCCAGCAGCGGGACAGGGGGCCAGCCCCAGCATTTT. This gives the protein CASSGTGGQPQHF.

The CDR3 DNA reads TGTGCCAGCAGCCTACAGGGAAATAATTCACCCCTCCACTTT. This translates into CASSLQGNNSPLHF. This rearrangement joins TRBV11-2 to TRBJ1-6; tentatively, D is TRBD1 (6 bases). The germline gives CDR1 SGHAT, CDR2 FQNNGV. V dropped 5 bases and J dropped 5 bases, with 10 bases sitting between them. The CDR3 spans 14 residues.

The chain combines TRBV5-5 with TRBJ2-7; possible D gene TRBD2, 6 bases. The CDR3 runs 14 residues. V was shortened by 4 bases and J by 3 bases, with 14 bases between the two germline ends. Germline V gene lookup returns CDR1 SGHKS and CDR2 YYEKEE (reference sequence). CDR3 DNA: TGTGCCAGCAGCCAATTCGACGGGGGCTACGAGCAGTACTTC. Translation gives CASSQFDGGYEQYF. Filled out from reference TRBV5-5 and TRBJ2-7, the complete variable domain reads DAGVTQSPTHLIKTRGQQVTLRCSPISGHKSVSWYQQVLGQGPQFIFQYYEKEERGRGNFPDRFSARQFPNYSSELNVNALLLGDSALYLCASSQFDGGYEQYFGPGTRLTVT.

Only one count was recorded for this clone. The CDR3 is CATSEAGGWGQPQHF. For the CDR3, the DNA is TGTGCCACCAGTGAAGCCGGAGGTTGGGGTCAGCCCCAGCATTTT. The chain recombines TRBV24-1 with TRBJ1-5; D ambiguous. Per germline, CDR1 KGHDR and CDR2 SFDVKD. CDR3 size: 15 residues. Trimming left V 4 bases short and J 6 bases short, with 15 bases between.

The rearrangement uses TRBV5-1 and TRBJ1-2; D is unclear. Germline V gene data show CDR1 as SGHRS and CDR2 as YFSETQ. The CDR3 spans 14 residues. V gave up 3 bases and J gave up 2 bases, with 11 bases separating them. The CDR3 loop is CASSWTRENYGYTF. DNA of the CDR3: TGCGCCAGCAGCTGGACGCGGGAAAACTATGGCTACACCTTC. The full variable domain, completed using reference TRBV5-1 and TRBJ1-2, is KAGVTQTPRYLIKTRGQQVTLSCSPISGHRSVSWYQQTPGQGLQFLFEYFSETQRNKGNFPGRFSGRQFSNSRSEMNVSTLELGDSALYLCASSWTRENYGYTFGSGTRLTVV.

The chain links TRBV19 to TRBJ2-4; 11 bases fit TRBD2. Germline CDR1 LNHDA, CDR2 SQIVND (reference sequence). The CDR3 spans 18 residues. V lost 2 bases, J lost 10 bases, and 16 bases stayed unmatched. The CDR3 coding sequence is TGTGCCAGTAGTATATACCCTGAATTTAGCGGGGGGGCCGGTATTCAGTACTTC. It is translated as CASSIYPEFSGGAGIQYF.

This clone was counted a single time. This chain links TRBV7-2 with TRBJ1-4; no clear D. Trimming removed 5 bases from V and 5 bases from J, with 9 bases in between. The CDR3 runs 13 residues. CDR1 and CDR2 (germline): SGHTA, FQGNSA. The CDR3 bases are TGTGCCAGCAGCCTTGAACTCAATGAAAAACTGTTTTTT. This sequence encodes CASSLELNEKLFF.

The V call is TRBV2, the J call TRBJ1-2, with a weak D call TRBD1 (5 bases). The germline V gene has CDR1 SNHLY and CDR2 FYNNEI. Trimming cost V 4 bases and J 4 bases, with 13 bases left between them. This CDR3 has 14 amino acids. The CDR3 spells CASSGLPGAYGYTF. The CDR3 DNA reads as TGTGCCAGCAGTGGCCTCCCCGGGGCCTATGGCTACACCTTC.

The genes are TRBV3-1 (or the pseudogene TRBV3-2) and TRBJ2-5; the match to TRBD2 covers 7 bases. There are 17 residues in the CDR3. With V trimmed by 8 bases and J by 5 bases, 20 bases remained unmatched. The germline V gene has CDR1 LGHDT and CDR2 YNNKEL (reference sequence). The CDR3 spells CASLQLASAGVGETQYF. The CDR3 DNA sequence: TGTGCCAGCTTACAACTTGCATCGGCGGGGGTGGGTGAGACCCAGTACTTC.